The 14 T cell receptor beta chains listed next were all sequenced from one sample in a study of CD8+ T cells in alopecia areata. Sequencing templates came from extracted RNA that was reverse transcribed into cDNA. The method was immunoSEQ multiplex PCR; TCRdb's version includes in-frame clones alone and lacks a portion of them. The sample records about 190,000 clones, about 60% being singletons. Noted treatment: oral pan-JAK inhibitor, 5-10 mg twice daily. Sequenced material: CD8+ T cells sorted from blood, taken at week 24, from a patient treated with tofacitinib. The source is a human donor with alopecia areata.

The rearrangement links TRBV6-1 to TRBJ2-7; TRBD1 aligns across 8 bases. The CDR3 runs to 18 residues. Per germline, CDR1 MNHNS and CDR2 SASEGT. J was trimmed by 6 bases and V by 2 bases; bases with no gene match: 18. The CDR3 nucleotides are TGTGCCAGCAGTGAACCCTGGACGTTACGGGACAGGTTTTGCGAGCAGTACTTC. Translated: CASSEPWTLRDRFCEQYF.

This clone was detected a few times. The rearrangement joins TRBV5-1 to TRBJ2-7, with 14 bases matching TRBD2. The CDR3 loop spans 14 amino acids. V dropped 7 bases and J dropped 0; count of bases not matched to a gene: 0. Germline V CDR1 and CDR2: SGHRS, YFSETQ. CDR3 in DNA: TGCGCCAGCGGACTAGCGGGGGGCTCCTACGAGCAGTACTTC. This translates into CASGLAGGSYEQYF.

V usage is TRBV13 and J usage is TRBJ2-7; D possibly uses TRBD1 or TRBD2 (6 bases each). The CDR3 consists of 15 residues. In germline, CDR1 is PRHDT, CDR2 FYEKMQ (reference sequence). Trimming left V 4 bases short and J 4 bases short, with 17 bases between. The CDR3 loop is CASSSAGHSKYEQYF. CDR3 in DNA: TGTGCCAGCAGCTCGGCGGGACACTCGAAGTACGAGCAGTACTTC. Full variable domain (rest looked up from reference TRBV13 and TRBJ2-7): AAGVIQSPRHLIKEKRETATLKCYPIPRHDTVYWYQQGPGQDPQFLISFYEKMQSDKGSIPDRFSAQQFSDYHSELNMSSLELGDSALYFCASSSAGHSKYEQYFGPGTRLTVT.

This chain connects TRBV14 to TRBJ2-7; D unresolved. Trimming removed 1 base from V and 12 bases from J, with 10 bases in between. The CDR3 covers 11 residues. Per germline, CDR1 SGHDN and CDR2 FVKESK. DNA of the CDR3: TGTGCCAGCAGCCAAGGGAAGGAGTTGTACTTC. Translation: CASSQGKELYF.

V usage is TRBV6-6 and J usage is TRBJ2-1, with TRBD1 identical over 8 bases. Germline CDR1 and CDR2: MNHNY and SVGAGI (reference sequence). Trimming took 2 bases from V and 9 from J; bases not matched to a gene: 3. This CDR3 has 13 amino acids. CDR3 bases: TGTGCCAGCAGTTACGACAGGGGTGGTGAGCAGTTCTTC. Translating it yields CASSYDRGGEQFF.

The gene calls are TRBV9 and TRBJ2-3, with D unresolved. V dropped 7 bases and J dropped 4 bases, with 4 bases sitting between them. This CDR3 is 10 amino acids long. CDR1 SGDLS and CDR2 YYNGEE come from the germline V gene. DNA of the CDR3: TGTGCCAGCGTAGCAGATACGCAGTATTTT. This sequence encodes CASVADTQYF.

This clone has only one observation. In nucleotides, the CDR3 is TGTGCCAGCAGCGTAGCCGGAGAACCCCTCCACTTT. It specifies CASSVAGEPLHF. The J gene is TRBJ1-6, the V gene TRBV9, with unresolved D. The CDR3 totals 12 residues. The V gene lost 0 bases and the J gene lost 12 bases, with 7 bases spanning the gap. CDR1 SGDLS and CDR2 YYNGEE come from the germline V gene.

V gene TRBV25-1 combines with J gene TRBJ1-6; D unresolved. In germline, CDR1 is MGHDK, CDR2 SYGVNS. The length of the CDR3 is 18 residues. V gave up 2 bases and J gave up 7 bases, with 21 bases separating them. The CDR3: CASSEPYPGSDPNSPLHF. The DNA of the CDR3 is TGTGCCAGCAGTGAACCTTATCCGGGATCAGACCCCAATTCACCCCTCCACTTT.

This clone has just one count. The chain has TRBV6-1 and TRBJ2-3; tentatively, D is TRBD1 (5 bases). V was clipped by 7 bases and J by 5 bases, with 10 bases between them. The CDR3 has 12 residues. The germline V gene has CDR1 MNHNS and CDR2 SASEGT. CDR3 sequence: CASKGAQDTQYF. The CDR3 nucleotides are TGTGCCAGCAAAGGGGCCCAAGATACGCAGTATTTT.

In this sample, this clone turned up many times. The rearrangement joins TRBV6-1 to TRBJ1-2; possibly TRBD1 for D (5 bases). In germline, CDR1 is MNHNS, CDR2 SASEGT. The CDR3 has 13 amino acids. Trimming left V 7 bases short and J 4 bases short, with 13 bases between. CDR3 DNA sequence: TGTGCCAGCAAGGAAGGGGCGTCCTATGGCTACACCTTC. Protein product: CASKEGASYGYTF.

V is TRBV27 and J is TRBJ2-3, with 9 bases identical to TRBD2. With 5 bases clipped from V and 3 bases from J, the junction kept 3 bases outside the gene matches. The V gene's germline CDR1 is MNHEY and CDR2 SMNVEV (reference sequence). CDR3 length equals 14 residues. CDR3 sequence reads: CASSPGLATDTQYF. CDR3 sequence (DNA): TGTGCCAGCAGTCCGGGACTAGCAACAGATACGCAGTATTTT.

The sample holds a few counts of this clone. This chain links TRBV4-1 with TRBJ2-1, with D perhaps matching TRBD1 or TRBD2 (6 bases each). V lost 0 bases, J lost 7 bases, and 19 bases lay in between. CDR1 is MGHRA, CDR2 YSYEKL, per germline. The CDR3 is 17 residues long. The CDR3 reads CASSQDSPGAGWNEQFF. Written as DNA, the CDR3 is TGCGCCAGCAGCCAAGATTCTCCGGGGGCGGGATGGAATGAGCAGTTCTTC.

This clone was counted once. This chain connects TRBV29-1 to TRBJ1-2; TRBD1 matches 7 bases. V dropped 3 bases and J dropped 7; count of bases not matched to a gene: 11. This CDR3 has 14 amino acids. Germline CDR1 reads SQVTM; CDR2 reads ANQGSEA. In nucleotides, the CDR3 is TGCAGCGTTGATTTCCCAGGGGGTATCAGTGGCTACACCTTC. Amino acid sequence: CSVDFPGGISGYTF.

This clone was detected a few times. The chain uses TRBV7-9 and TRBJ2-7; tentatively, D is TRBD1 (8 bases). Trimming took 5 bases from V and 4 from J, leaving 15 bases between them. Germline CDR1 reads SEHNR; CDR2 reads FQNEAQ (reference sequence). CDR3 size: 14 residues. CDR3 sequence (DNA): TGTGCCAGCAGCCGACAGGGGAGGGTATACGAGCAGTACTTC. Its translation is CASSRQGRVYEQYF.